A selection of T cell receptor beta chains follows, all from one sample in a study of cytomegalovirus exposure and HLA in healthy donors. Sequenced by immunoSEQ multiplex PCR; TCRdb stores in-frame clones only, minus some. The data contain 55,000 to 65,000 clones, around 80% of them singletons. The sequencing sample was made of PBMCs. The receptors were gathered from a male donor in good health and CMV-seronegative. CDR3s include the opening cysteine and the closing phenylalanine or tryptophan. The order of the fields is V gene, J gene, clone size, D gene, CDR3 protein, CDR3 DNA. The D gene is left open where the match is weak. Size is stated for part of the rows, as once, few or many counts, or as a class when the clone is expanded.

TRBV6-5	TRBJ1-1	-	TRBD1	CASSYQRQGTAFF	TGTGCCAGCAGTTATCAAAGACAGGGTACGGCTTTCTTT
TRBV10-3	TRBJ2-1	-	-	CAINDGEDYNEQFF	TGTGCCATCAATGATGGGGAGGACTACAATGAGCAGTTCTTC
TRBV5-6	TRBJ2-3	once	-	CASRPTGLDTDTQYF	TGTGCCAGCAGACCGACGGGACTCGACACAGATACGCAGTATTTT
TRBV27	TRBJ1-6	-	TRBD1	CASSYTGTGHSPLHF	TGTGCCAGCAGTTATACCGGGACAGGCCATTCACCCCTCCACTTT
TRBV18	TRBJ1-4	-	TRBD1	CASSPPPGQGLFNEKLFF	TGTGCCAGCTCACCACCCCCGGGACAGGGCCTCTTTAATGAAAAACTGTTTTTT
TRBV27	TRBJ1-3	-	-	CASSPRSNGNTIYF	TGTGCCAGCAGTCCCAGATCCAATGGAAACACCATATATTTT
TRBV9	TRBJ1-1	-	-	CASSVGVGGIAEAFF	TGTGCCAGCAGCGTAGGGGTGGGGGGGATCGCTGAAGCTTTCTTT
TRBV7-2	TRBJ1-1	-	-	CASSLDRGRAEAFF	TGTGCCAGCAGCTTAGATAGGGGCAGGGCTGAAGCTTTCTTT
TRBV11-1	TRBJ2-7	-	-	CASSLEGRSYEQYF	TGTGCCAGCAGCTTAGAAGGGAGGTCCTACGAGCAGTACTTC
TRBV7-9	TRBJ2-7	-	TRBD1	CASSPVGQGASYEQYF	TGTGCCAGCAGCCCTGTAGGGCAGGGGGCGTCCTACGAGCAGTACTTC
TRBV4-3	TRBJ1-1	-	-	CASSQYDRSGVAEAFF	TGCGCCAGCAGCCAGTACGACAGGAGCGGCGTGGCTGAAGCTTTCTTT
TRBV5-4	TRBJ2-5	-	-	CASSIQGGETQYF	TGTGCCAGCAGCATACAGGGTGGGGAGACCCAGTACTTC
TRBV4-2	TRBJ2-2	once	-	CASSQAASGSHTGELFF	TGTGCCAGCAGCCAAGCGGCGTCCGGGAGCCACACCGGGGAGCTGTTTTTT
TRBV7-3	TRBJ1-6	once	-	CASSPRGGWNSPLHF	TGTGCCAGCAGCCCGAGAGGGGGATGGAATTCACCCCTCCACTTT
TRBV5-5	TRBJ2-5	-	-	CASSLFLTGETQYF	TGTGCCAGCAGCTTGTTTCTAACAGGGGAGACCCAGTACTTC